This T cell receptor (beta chain) stems from a study of T cells after yellow fever vaccination. This clonotype was detected only once. Via MiXCR, TCRdb re-called the 5' RACE reads, giving one row per CDR3 protein. The table records under 700,000 distinct CDR3 sequences, around 17% of them present only once. The CDR3 loop spans 16 amino acids. Germline V CDR1 and CDR2: SGHTA, FQGNSA. J lost 10 bases, V lost 5 bases, and 13 bases had no gene match. The chain couples TRBV7-2 to TRBJ2-1; 11 positions agree with TRBD2. The clonotype originates from a man younger than 35 who received the YFV17D yellow fever vaccine. Sequencing used PBMCs, obtained around 5 days after the first yellow fever vaccination. For the CDR3, the DNA is TGTGCCAGCAGCATCTCCGGGTCTAGCGGGGGGACGGAGCAGTTCTTC. It yields the protein CASSISGSSGGTEQFF.